The 8 T cell receptor beta chains reported below all come from one sample, sequenced in a study of yellow fever vaccine responses in identical twins. TCRdb reprocessed the RT-PCR reads via MiXCR and lists one record per CDR3 protein. The sample has roughly 7,200 distinct CDR3 sequences, roughly 89% seen once; the top ten hold about 3.4%. The sample in question was T cells from blood (PBMCs), unsorted or a sorted subset (not recorded which), obtained before or after yellow fever vaccination (not recorded which). These receptors were collected from a woman between 18 and 29 years old who received the yellow fever vaccine.

Only one count was recorded for this clonotype. V and J are TRBV29-1 and TRBJ2-1; the match to TRBD2 covers 7 bases. The CDR3 has 15 residues. Germline V CDR1 and CDR2: SQVTM, ANQGSEA. Trimming cost V 8 bases and J 5 bases; bases outside gene matches: 15. CDR3 bases: TGCAGCTATGACCCTCCTCTAGCGGCCAACAATGAGCAGTTCTTC. It codes for CSYDPPLAANNEQFF.

The chain combines TRBV12-3 or TRBV12-4 with TRBJ2-1; D is uncertain. This CDR3 is built from 11 residues. V was cut by 3 bases and J by 10 bases, with 7 bases left in between. This chain's CDR3 is CASSFTEEQFF. The CDR3 nucleotides are TGTGCCAGCAGTTTTACCGAGGAGCAGTTCTTC.

Points on this clonotype: A read error may account for a junction end that differs from germline. This rearrangement joins TRBV7-7 to TRBJ2-3; D gene unclear. Germline V gives CDR1 SSHAT, CDR2 FNYEAQ (reference sequence). CDR3 length: 13 amino acids. The chain's CDR3 is CASSSMTTDTQYF. DNA of the CDR3: TGTGCTAGCAGCTCCATGACCACAGATACGCAGTATTTT. The complete variable domain, with remaining parts taken from reference TRBV7-7 and TRBJ2-3, reads GAGVSQSPRYKVTKRGQDVTLRCDPISSHATLYWYQQALGQGPEFLTYFNYEAQPDKSGLPSDRFSAERPEGSISTLTIQRTEQRDSAMYRCASSSMTTDTQYFGPGTRLTVL.

The table lists this clonotype with a few counts. The chain employs TRBV6-2 or TRBV6-3 and TRBJ2-7; D is possibly TRBD2 (6 bases). The germline V and J ends were trimmed by 6 bases and 6 bases, with 15 bases remaining between them. The germline gives CDR1 MNHEY, CDR2 SVGEGT. The CDR3 spans 13 residues. The CDR3 here is CASSYPLGGEQYF. CDR3 sequence (DNA): TGTGCCAGCAGCTACCCATTGGGGGGCGAGCAGTACTTC.

The chain recombines TRBV11-1 with TRBJ2-1; TRBD2 matches at 10 bases. This CDR3 comprises 16 residues. Trimming removed 5 bases from V and 4 bases from J; junction bases left unmatched: 8. Germline CDR1 reads SGHAT; CDR2 reads FQDESV (reference sequence). DNA of the CDR3: TGTGCCAGCAGCCCCTTAACTAGCGGGGCATACAATGAGCAGTTCTTC. This sequence encodes CASSPLTSGAYNEQFF. Drawing the rest from reference TRBV11-1 and TRBJ2-1, the complete variable domain is EAEVAQSPRYKITEKSQAVAFWCDPISGHATLYWYRQILGQGPELLVQFQDESVVDDSQLPKDRFSAERLKGVDSTLKIQPAELGDSAMYLCASSPLTSGAYNEQFFGPGTRLTVL.

This clonotype appeared once. The rearrangement joins TRBV7-9 to TRBJ2-7; D perhaps matches TRBD1 (5 bases). Deletions cut 1 base from V and 7 bases from J, with 11 bases between. In germline, CDR1 is SEHNR, CDR2 FQNEAQ (reference sequence). This CDR3 region has 13 residues. Written as DNA, the CDR3 is TGTGCCAGCAGCTTAGGTGCGGCAGGGGAGCAGTACTTC. Translated: CASSLGAAGEQYF.

Only one count was recorded for this clonotype. The CDR3 nucleotides are TGTGCCAGCAGTGTTGGCACCTCCTACGAGCAGTACTTC. Translated: CASSVGTSYEQYF. The genes are TRBV2 and TRBJ2-7; D not resolved. Germline V gene data show CDR1 as SNHLY and CDR2 as FYNNEI. The CDR3 contains 13 residues. Trimming took 4 bases from V and 0 from J, leaving 7 bases between them.

This clonotype was observed a single time. The chain couples TRBV7-6 to TRBJ2-3, with 8 positions matching TRBD2. This CDR3 is built from 16 residues. Germline values: CDR1 SGHVS, CDR2 FNYEAQ. Germline trimming cut 5 bases from V and 0 bases from J; bases unmatched to any gene: 7. The CDR3 region is CASSRPGLGSTDTQYF. CDR3 nucleotide sequence: TGTGCCAGCAGCCGTCCGGGACTAGGGAGCACAGATACGCAGTATTTT.